This T cell receptor (beta chain) was recorded in a study of T cell changes during pregnancy in multiple sclerosis. Germline CDR1 KGHSH, CDR2 LQKENI. Trimming pared 3 bases from V and 8 bases from J, leaving 17 bases between. The CDR3 has 15 residues. Assay: immunoSEQ multiplex PCR; the TCRdb copy retains only in-frame clones and omits some. Among about 60,000 clones listed, about 90% were seen once. Only one count was recorded for this clone. This TCR derives from a female donor in good health, enrolled as a control in a pregnancy study. V and J are TRBV18 and TRBJ1-3; tentative D call: TRBD1 (6 bases). The sample consisted of CD4+ T cells from peripheral blood mononuclear cells, taken after pregnancy. CDR3 coding DNA: TGTGCCAGCTCACCTAAACAGGGTACTGGCGACACCATATATTTT. This codes for CASSPKQGTGDTIYF.